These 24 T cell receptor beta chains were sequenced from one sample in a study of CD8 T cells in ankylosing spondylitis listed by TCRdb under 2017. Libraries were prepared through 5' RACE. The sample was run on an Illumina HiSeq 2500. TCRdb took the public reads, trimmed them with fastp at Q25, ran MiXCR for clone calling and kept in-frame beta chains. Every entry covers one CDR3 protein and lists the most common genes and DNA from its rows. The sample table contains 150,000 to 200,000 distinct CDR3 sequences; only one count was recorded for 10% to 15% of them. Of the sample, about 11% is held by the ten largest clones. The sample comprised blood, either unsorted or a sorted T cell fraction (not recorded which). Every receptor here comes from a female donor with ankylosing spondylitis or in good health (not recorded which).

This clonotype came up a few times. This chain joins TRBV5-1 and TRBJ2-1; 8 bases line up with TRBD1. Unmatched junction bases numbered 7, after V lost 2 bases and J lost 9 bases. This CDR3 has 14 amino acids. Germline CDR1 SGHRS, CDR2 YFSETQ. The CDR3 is CASSFRTGFAEQFF. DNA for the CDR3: TGCGCCAGCAGCTTTCGGACAGGGTTTGCTGAGCAGTTCTTC.

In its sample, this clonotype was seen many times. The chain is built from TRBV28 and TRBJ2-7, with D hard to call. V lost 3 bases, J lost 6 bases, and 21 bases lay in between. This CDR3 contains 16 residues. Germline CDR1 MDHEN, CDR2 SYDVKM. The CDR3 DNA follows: TGTGCCAGCAGTTTGTACGCAGAAGCTAAGGGTGGCGAGCAGTACTTC. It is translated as CASSLYAEAKGGEQYF.

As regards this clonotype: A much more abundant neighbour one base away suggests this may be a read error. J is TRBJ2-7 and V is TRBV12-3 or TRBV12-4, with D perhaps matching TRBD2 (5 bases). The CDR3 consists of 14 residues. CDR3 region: CASSLSGSFYEQCF. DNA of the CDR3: TGTGCCAGCAGTTTATCGGGGTCCTTCTACGAGCAGTGCTTC.

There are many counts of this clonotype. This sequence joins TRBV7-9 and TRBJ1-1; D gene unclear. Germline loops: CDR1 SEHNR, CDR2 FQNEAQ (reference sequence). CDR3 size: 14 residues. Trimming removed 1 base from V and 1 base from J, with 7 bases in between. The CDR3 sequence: CASSLGGQNTEAFF. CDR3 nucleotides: TGTGCCAGCAGCTTAGGAGGGCAGAACACTGAAGCTTTCTTT.

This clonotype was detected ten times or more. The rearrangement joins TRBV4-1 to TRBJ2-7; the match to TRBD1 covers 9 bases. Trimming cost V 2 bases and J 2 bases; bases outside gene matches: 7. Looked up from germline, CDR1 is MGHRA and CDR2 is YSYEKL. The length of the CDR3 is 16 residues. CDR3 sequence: CASSQLGTGSTYEQYF. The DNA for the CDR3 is TGCGCCAGCAGCCAACTAGGGACAGGGTCAACCTACGAGCAGTACTTC.

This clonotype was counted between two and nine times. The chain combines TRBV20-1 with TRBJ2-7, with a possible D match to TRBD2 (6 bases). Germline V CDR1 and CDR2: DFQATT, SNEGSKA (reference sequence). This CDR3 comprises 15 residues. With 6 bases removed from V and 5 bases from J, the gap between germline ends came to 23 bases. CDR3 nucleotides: TGCAGTGCCCAGACCCCCCCCGGGAGTGTCAACGAGCAGTACTTC. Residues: CSAQTPPGSVNEQYF.

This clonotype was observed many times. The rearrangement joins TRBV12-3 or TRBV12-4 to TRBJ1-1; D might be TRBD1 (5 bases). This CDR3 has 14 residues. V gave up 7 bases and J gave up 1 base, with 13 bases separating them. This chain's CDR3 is CASIPFGGNTEAFF. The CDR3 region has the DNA TGTGCCAGCATCCCCTTCGGGGGGAACACTGAAGCTTTCTTT.

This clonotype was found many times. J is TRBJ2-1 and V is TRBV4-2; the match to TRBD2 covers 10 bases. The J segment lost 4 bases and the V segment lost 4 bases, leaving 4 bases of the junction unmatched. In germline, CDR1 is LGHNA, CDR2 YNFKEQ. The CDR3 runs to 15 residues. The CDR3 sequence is CASSPGLAAYNEQFF. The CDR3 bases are TGTGCCAGCAGCCCCGGACTAGCGGCATACAATGAGCAGTTCTTC.

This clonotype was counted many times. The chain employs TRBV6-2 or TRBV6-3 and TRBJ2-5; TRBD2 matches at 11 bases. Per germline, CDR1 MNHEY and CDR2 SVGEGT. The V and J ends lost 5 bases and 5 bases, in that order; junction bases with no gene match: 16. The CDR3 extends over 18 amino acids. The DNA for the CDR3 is TGTGCCAGCAGTCACAAGTATGAGACTAGCGGGAAGTGGGAGACCCAGTACTTC. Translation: CASSHKYETSGKWETQYF.

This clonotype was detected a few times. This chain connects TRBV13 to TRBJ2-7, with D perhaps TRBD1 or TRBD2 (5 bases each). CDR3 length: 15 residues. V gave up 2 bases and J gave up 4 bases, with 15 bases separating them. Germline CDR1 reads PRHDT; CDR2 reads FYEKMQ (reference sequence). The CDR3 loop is CASSLLSGSVYEQYF. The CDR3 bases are TGTGCCAGCAGCTTACTCTCAGGGAGCGTATACGAGCAGTACTTC.

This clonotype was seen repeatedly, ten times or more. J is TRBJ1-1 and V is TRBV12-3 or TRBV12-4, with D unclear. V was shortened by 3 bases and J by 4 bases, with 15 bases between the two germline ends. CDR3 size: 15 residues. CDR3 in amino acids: CASSFSGVSATEAFF. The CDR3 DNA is TGTGCCAGCAGTTTTAGCGGGGTGAGTGCCACTGAAGCTTTCTTT.

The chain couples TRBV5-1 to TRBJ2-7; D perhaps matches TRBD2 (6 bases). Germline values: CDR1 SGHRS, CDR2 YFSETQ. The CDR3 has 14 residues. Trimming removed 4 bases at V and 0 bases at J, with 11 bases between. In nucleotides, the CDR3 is TGCGCCAGCAGCGGCGGGACCATCTCCTACGAGCAGTACTTC. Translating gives CASSGGTISYEQYF.

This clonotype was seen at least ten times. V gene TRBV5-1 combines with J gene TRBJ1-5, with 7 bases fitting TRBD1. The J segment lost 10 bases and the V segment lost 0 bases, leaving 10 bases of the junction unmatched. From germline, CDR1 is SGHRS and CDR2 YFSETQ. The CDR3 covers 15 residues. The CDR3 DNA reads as TGCGCCAGCAGCTTGGGGGCAGGGGGAGATGGACCCCAGCATTTT. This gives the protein CASSLGAGGDGPQHF.

CDR3 sequence (DNA): TGCAGTGCTAGCGGGGATTTACAGGGGACAATATATTTT. The encoded protein is CSASGDLQGTIYF. This chain uses TRBV20-1 with TRBJ1-3, with TRBD1 identical over 7 bases. Germline trimming cut 3 bases from V and 13 bases from J; bases unmatched to any gene: 12. The CDR3 runs to 13 residues. From germline, CDR1 is DFQATT and CDR2 SNEGSKA (reference sequence).

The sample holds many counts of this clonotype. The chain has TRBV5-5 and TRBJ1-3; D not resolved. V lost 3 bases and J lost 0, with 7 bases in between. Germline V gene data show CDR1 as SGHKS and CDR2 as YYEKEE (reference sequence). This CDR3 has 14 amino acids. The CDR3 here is CASSSTDSGNTIYF. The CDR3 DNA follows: TGTGCCAGCAGCTCCACGGACTCTGGAAACACCATATATTTT.

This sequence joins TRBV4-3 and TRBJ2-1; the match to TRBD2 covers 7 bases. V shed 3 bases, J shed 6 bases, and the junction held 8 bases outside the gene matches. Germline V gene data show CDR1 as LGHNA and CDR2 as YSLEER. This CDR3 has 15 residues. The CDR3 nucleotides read TGCGCCAGCAGCCACGGGGCGGGAGTGGGCAATGAGCAGTTCTTC. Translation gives CASSHGAGVGNEQFF.

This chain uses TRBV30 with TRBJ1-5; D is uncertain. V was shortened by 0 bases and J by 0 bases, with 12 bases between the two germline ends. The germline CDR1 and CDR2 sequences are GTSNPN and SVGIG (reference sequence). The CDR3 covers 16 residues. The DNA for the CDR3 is TGTGCCTGGAGTGTAGCCCCCCGATATAGCAATCAGCCCCAGCATTTT. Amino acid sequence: CAWSVAPRYSNQPQHF. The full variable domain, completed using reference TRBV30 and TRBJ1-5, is SQTIHQWPATLVQPVGSPLSLECTVEGTSNPNLYWYRQAAGRGLQLLFYSVGIGQISSEVPQNLSASRPQDRQFILSSKKLLLSDSGFYLCAWSVAPRYSNQPQHFGDGTRLSIL.

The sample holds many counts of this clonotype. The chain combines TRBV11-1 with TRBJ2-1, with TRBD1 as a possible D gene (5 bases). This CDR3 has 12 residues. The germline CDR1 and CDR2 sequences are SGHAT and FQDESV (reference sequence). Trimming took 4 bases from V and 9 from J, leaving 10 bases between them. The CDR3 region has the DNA TGTGCCAGCAGCTCCAGGGTTCGTGAGCAGTTCTTC. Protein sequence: CASSSRVREQFF.

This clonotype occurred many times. In DNA form, the CDR3 reads TGTGCCAGCAGCTTAGGGCAGGGGCATTATGGCTACACCTTC. It yields the protein CASSLGQGHYGYTF. The rearrangement uses TRBV7-2 and TRBJ1-2, with D possibly matching TRBD1 (6 bases). Germline CDR1 SGHTA, CDR2 FQGNSA. The CDR3 has 14 amino acids. V was cut by 1 base and J by 5 bases, with 11 bases left in between.

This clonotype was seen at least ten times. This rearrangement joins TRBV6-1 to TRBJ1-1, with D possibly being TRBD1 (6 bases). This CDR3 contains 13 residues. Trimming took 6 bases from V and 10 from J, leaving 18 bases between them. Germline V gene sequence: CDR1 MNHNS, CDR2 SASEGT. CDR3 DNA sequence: TGTGCCAGCAGCGACGGCGGAGGGGGATCAGCTTTCTTT. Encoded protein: CASSDGGGGSAFF.

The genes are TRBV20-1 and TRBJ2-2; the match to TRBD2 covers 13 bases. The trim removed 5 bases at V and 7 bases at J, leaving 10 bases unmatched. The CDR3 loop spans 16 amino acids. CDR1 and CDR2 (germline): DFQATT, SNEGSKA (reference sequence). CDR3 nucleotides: TGCAGTGCTCGCCGCGCACTAGCGGGAGGGCACGGGGAGCTGTTTTTT. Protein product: CSARRALAGGHGELFF.

The CDR3 DNA follows: TGCAGCGTTGTGAACAGTATGGGGGAGACCCAGTACTTC. It yields the protein CSVVNSMGETQYF. The chain has TRBV29-1 and TRBJ2-5; D gene unclear. CDR3 length equals 13 residues. The V gene's germline CDR1 is SQVTM and CDR2 ANQGSEA. Trimming removed 4 bases at V and 5 bases at J, with 14 bases between. Combining the CDR3 with reference TRBV29-1 and TRBJ2-5 gives the whole variable domain SAVISQKPSRDICQRGTSLTIQCQVDSQVTMMFWYRQQPGQSLTLIATANQGSEATYESGFVIDKFPISRPNLTFSTLTVSNMSPEDSSIYLCSVVNSMGETQYFGPGTRLLVL.

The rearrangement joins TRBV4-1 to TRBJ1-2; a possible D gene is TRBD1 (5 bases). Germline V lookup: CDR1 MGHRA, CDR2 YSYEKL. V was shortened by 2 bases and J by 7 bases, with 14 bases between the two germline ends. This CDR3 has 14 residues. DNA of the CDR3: TGCGCCAGCAGCCAACGACAGAGGGTTGGTGGCTACACCTTC. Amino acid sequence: CASSQRQRVGGYTF.

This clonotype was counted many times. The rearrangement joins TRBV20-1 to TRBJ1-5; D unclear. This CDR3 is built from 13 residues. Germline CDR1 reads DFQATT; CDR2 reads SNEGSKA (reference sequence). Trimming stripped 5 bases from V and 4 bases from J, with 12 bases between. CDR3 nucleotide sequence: TGCAGTGCTGTTCAGGACGGTAATCAGCCCCAGCATTTT. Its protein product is CSAVQDGNQPQHF.